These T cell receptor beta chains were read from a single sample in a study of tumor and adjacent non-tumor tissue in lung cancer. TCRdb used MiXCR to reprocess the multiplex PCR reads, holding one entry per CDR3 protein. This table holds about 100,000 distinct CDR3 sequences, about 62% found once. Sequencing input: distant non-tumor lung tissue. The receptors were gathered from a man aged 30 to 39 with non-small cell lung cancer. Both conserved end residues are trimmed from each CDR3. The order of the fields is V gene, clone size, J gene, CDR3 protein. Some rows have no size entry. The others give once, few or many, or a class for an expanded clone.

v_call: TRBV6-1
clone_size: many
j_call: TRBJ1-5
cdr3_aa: ASSAHPGTGESNQPQH

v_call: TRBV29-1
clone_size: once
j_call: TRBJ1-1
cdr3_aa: SVLVCNTEAL

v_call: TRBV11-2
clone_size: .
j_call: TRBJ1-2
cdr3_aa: ASSQGAGGYGYT

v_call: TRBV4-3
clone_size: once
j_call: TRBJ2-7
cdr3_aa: TSSHRTGSSHEQY

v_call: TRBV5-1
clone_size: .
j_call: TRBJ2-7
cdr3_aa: ASSLLAGAGYEQY

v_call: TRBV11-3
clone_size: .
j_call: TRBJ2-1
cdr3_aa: ASRLGTSGSDELF

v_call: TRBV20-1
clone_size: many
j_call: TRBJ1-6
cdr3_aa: SASGGANGPGTVNSPLH

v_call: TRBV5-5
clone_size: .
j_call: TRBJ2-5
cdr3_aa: ASSTGQGRVTQY

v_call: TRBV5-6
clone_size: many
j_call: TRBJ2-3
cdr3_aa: ASSPTDSTDTQY

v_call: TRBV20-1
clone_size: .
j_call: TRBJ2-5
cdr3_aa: TARDPRGPPGAQY

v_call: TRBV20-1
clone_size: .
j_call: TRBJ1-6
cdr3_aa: TGRDAPGSPLH

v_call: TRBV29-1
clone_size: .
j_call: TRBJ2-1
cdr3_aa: SVEDVAAGGRNEQF

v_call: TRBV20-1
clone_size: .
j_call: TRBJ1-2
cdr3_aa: SVRGPSGQGAKHYGYT

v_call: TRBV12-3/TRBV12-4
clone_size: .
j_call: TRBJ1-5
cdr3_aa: TSTLTGPNQPQH

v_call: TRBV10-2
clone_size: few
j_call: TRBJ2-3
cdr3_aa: DSGITDTQY

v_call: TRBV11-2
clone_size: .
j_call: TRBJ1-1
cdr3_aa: AISLRGQCPIF

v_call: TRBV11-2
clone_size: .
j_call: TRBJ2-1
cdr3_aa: ASSLLNSGREQF

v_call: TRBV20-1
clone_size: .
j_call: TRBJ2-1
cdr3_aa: SLRMAYKEQF

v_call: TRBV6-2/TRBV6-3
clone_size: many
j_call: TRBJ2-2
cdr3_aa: ASKQGAGELF

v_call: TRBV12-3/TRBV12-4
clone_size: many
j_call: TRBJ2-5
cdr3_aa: ASSLGGTQY

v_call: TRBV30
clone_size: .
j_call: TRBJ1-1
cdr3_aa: AWNPGLRNTEAF

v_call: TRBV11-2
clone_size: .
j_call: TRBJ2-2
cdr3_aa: ASSVSGGVGELV

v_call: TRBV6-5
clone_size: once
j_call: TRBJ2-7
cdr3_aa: VSSLSVSYEQY

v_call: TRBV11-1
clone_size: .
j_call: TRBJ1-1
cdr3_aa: ASSSPDGLNSEAF

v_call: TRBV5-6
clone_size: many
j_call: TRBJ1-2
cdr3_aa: ASSLGGSYGYT

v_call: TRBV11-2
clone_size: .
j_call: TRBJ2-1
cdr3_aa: ASSLESATEKGGYEQF

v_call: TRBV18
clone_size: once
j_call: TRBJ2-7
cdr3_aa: ASSPGYGYEQY

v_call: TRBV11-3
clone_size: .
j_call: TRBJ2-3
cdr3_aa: ASSPSPGTQY

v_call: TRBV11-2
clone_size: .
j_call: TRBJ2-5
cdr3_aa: ATAHFEEIQY

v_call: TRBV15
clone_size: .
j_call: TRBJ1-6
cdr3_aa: ATSRESVGSSPLH

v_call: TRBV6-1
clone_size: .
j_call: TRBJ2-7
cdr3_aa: DSNIRGHYVQY

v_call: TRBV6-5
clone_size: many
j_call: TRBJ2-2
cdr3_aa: ASSYSNLNTGELF

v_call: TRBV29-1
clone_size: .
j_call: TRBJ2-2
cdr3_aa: NVRLAGGRTGKLF

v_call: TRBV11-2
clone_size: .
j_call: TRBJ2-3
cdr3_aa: TSSVGALWQY

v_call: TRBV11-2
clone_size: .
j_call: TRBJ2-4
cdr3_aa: ASSFGAPIQY

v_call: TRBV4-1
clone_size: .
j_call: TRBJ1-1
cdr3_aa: ASSQHVHNEAF

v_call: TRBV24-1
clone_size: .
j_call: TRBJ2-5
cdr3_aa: VTSDSSAWGTQY

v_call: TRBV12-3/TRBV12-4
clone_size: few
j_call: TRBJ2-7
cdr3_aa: ASSHQDGAYGQY

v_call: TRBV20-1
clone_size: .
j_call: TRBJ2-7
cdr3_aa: SAKMATSEQY

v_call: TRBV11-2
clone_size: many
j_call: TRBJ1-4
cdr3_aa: ASSYRTGGEKLF

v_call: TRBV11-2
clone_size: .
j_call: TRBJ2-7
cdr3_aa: ANSSTDSSPAYEQY

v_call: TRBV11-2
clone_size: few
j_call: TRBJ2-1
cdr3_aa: ASSLEAGEYNGHF

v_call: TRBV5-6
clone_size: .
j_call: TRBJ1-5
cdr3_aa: ARSLTVGPNQPQH

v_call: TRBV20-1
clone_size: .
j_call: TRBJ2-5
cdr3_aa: SVWEAGTQY

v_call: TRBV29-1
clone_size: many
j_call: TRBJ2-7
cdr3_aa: SVAFGTGASEQY

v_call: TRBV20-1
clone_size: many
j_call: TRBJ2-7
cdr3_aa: SANRGPYEQY